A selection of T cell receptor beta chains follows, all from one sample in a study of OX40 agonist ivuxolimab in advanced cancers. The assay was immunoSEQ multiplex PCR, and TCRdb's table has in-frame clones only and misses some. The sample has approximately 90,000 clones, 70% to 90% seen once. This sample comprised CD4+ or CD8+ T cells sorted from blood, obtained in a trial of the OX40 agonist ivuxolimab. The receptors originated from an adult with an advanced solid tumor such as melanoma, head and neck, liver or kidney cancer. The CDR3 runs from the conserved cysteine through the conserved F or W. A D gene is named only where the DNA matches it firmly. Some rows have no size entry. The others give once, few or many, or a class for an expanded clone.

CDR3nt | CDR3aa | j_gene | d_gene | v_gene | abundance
TGTGCCAGCAGCTCCAGCGGGGGGTTGTACAATGAGCAGTTCTTC | CASSSSGGLYNEQFF | TRBJ2-1 | TRBD2 | TRBV7-9 | .
TGTGCCAGCAGCGGAACAGGGAACTATGGCTACACCTTC | CASSGTGNYGYTF | TRBJ1-2 | . | TRBV9 | .
TGCGCCAGCAGCGACAGGAAGACTGGAAACACCATATATTTT | CASSDRKTGNTIYF | TRBJ1-3 | . | TRBV10-2 | .
TGTGCCAGCAATAAGGAGGCGCTTTGGGGAACTGAAGCTTTCTTT | CASNKEALWGTEAFF | TRBJ1-1 | . | TRBV6-1 | .
TGTGCCAGCGGCCGAGACCTTAGGGGGGGTCAGCCCCAGCATTTT | CASGRDLRGGQPQHF | TRBJ1-5 | . | TRBV27 | .
TGTGCCAGCATCACCCCCCCGAAAGAGACCCAGTACTTC | CASITPPKETQYF | TRBJ2-5 | . | TRBV6-5 | .
TGCGCCAGCAGCTTGGCCGAGGCCCCGGGAAATGAGCAGTTCTTC | CASSLAEAPGNEQFF | TRBJ2-1 | . | TRBV5-1 | .
TGTGCCAGCACCCGGGCCAAGGATGTTACCTTC | CASTRAKDVTF | TRBJ1-2 | . | TRBV2 | .
TGTGCCAGCAGTGGCGAGGGGGCCGGCACCGGGGAGCTGTTTTTT | CASSGEGAGTGELFF | TRBJ2-2 | TRBD1 | TRBV6-5 | once
TGTGCCAGTAGTCTCCCGGGGCTATACTCTGGAAACACCATATATTTT | CASSLPGLYSGNTIYF | TRBJ1-3 | . | TRBV19 | .
TGCGCCAGCAGCTTGGCCGAGACCCAGTACTTC | CASSLAETQYF | TRBJ2-5 | . | TRBV5-1 | .
TGTGCCAGCAATGAGGGGGGAAGAAATTCACCCCTCTACTTT | CASNEGGRNSPLYF | TRBJ1-6 | . | TRBV6-1 | .
TGTGCCAGCAGAACCAGGGATGGCTACACCTTC | CASRTRDGYTF | TRBJ1-2 | . | TRBV6-6 | .
TGCGCCAGCAGCTCCCCGGGGACCGGGGAGCTGTTTTTT | CASSSPGTGELFF | TRBJ2-2 | . | TRBV5-1 | .
TGTGCCAGTCTTGACCAGGGGTATGGCTACACCTTC | CASLDQGYGYTF | TRBJ1-2 | . | TRBV19 | .
TGTGCCAGCATTAGGACAGGGAACTACGAGCAGTACTTC | CASIRTGNYEQYF | TRBJ2-7 | TRBD1 | TRBV6-1 | .
TGTGCCAGCAGCCAAGTGGCTAGCGGGGGCACGGGGGATACGCAGTATTTT | CASSQVASGGTGDTQYF | TRBJ2-3 | TRBD2 | TRBV14 | .
TGCAGTGCCGGAGATGGAAACACCATATATTTT | CSAGDGNTIYF | TRBJ1-3 | . | TRBV20-1 | .
TGTGCCAGCAGCTTGGGCAGGGGAAAGGCCTACGAGCAGTACTTC | CASSLGRGKAYEQYF | TRBJ2-7 | . | TRBV5-6 | .
TGTGCCAGCAGCTTGGAGCCGCAGAACTCTGGGGCCAACGTCCTGACTTTC | CASSLEPQNSGANVLTF | TRBJ2-6 | . | TRBV5-5 | .
TGTGCCAGCAGCTCCCTGACTAGCGGGGGGGTATGGCAAGAGACCCAGTACTTC | CASSSLTSGGVWQETQYF | TRBJ2-5 | TRBD2 | TRBV7-8 | .
TGTGCCAGCAGCTTGACAGGGGTGGCAAATTCACCCCTCCACTTT | CASSLTGVANSPLHF | TRBJ1-6 | TRBD1 | TRBV9 | .
TGTGCCTGGAGTGTACGTGGGCGGCGGCCCGGGGAGCTGTTTTTT | CAWSVRGRRPGELFF | TRBJ2-2 | . | TRBV30 | .
TGTGCCAGCAGCAAAGCCAGTAACTATGGCTACACCTTC | CASSKASNYGYTF | TRBJ1-2 | . | TRBV7-2 | .
TGTGCTAGTGGTTTTGACAGGGTGGAAGAGACCCAGTACTTC | CASGFDRVEETQYF | TRBJ2-5 | TRBD1 | TRBV12-5 | .
TGTGCCAGCAGCCCACACGATTTGCCCCAGCCCCAGCATTTT | CASSPHDLPQPQHF | TRBJ1-5 | . | TRBV5-8 | .
TGTGCCAGCAGCTTAGATGGGTACGAGCAGTACTTC | CASSLDGYEQYF | TRBJ2-7 | . | TRBV11-3 | .
TGTGCCAGCAGTGAAAACCGAGGGAATTCACCCCTCCACTTT | CASSENRGNSPLHF | TRBJ1-6 | . | TRBV6-5 | .
TGTGCCAGCAGCTCCTACTGGGACGGGGGTGACTATGGCTACACCTTC | CASSSYWDGGDYGYTF | TRBJ1-2 | . | TRBV7-2 | .
TGTGCCAGCAGCTCCGATTTAGCCGGCGCAGGAGCCAAAAACATTCAGTACTTC | CASSSDLAGAGAKNIQYF | TRBJ2-4 | . | TRBV5-4 | .
TGTGCCAGCAGAACCGGGACAGCCCACGAGCAGTACTTC | CASRTGTAHEQYF | TRBJ2-7 | TRBD1 | TRBV6-5 | .
TGTGCCATCAGGGGACAGGGATGGGATACTGAAGCTTTCTTT | CAIRGQGWDTEAFF | TRBJ1-1 | TRBD1 | TRBV10-3 | .
TGCGCCAGCAGTGAGTCACCTTCTGAAGCTTTCTTT | CASSESPSEAFF | TRBJ1-1 | . | TRBV10-1 | few
TGTGCCAGCAACCGGGACGGAATCAATCAGCCCCAGCATTTT | CASNRDGINQPQHF | TRBJ1-5 | . | TRBV2 | few
TGTGCCAGCCCCCAGCGGGGGGACACTGAAGCTTTCTTT | CASPQRGDTEAFF | TRBJ1-1 | . | TRBV7-2 | .
TGTGCCAGCAGTGAAAGCGGGGGGAATCAGCCCCAGCATTTT | CASSESGGNQPQHF | TRBJ1-5 | . | TRBV6-1 | .
TGTGCCACCAGCTGGACAGGATACCCTGATACGCAGTATTTT | CATSWTGYPDTQYF | TRBJ2-3 | TRBD1 | TRBV15 | .
TGTGCCATGGCAGGGGGCAGGGACACCGGGGAGCTGTTTTTT | CAMAGGRDTGELFF | TRBJ2-2 | TRBD1 | TRBV10-3 | .
TGCAGCGTTGGAGCTTCGGTGAGATCCGAAAAGCAGTTCTTC | CSVGASVRSEKQFF | TRBJ2-1 | . | TRBV29-1 | once
TGCGCCAGCAGCCAAGAAAGAACAGCCCCGTCGTCCGGAAACACCATATATTTT | CASSQERTAPSSGNTIYF | TRBJ1-3 | . | TRBV4-3 | few
TGCGCCAGCTGGGCTGGCTCTGGGGCCAACGTCCTGACTTTC | CASWAGSGANVLTF | TRBJ2-6 | . | TRBV5-1 | .
TGTGCCAGCTCCAGTCTTGGGACAGGGGGTGAAGCTTTCTTT | CASSSLGTGGEAFF | TRBJ1-1 | TRBD1 | TRBV18 | .
TGTGCCAGCAGCCCCGGGGCGTGGGTTCTCGGGACCTACGAGCAGTACTTC | CASSPGAWVLGTYEQYF | TRBJ2-7 | . | TRBV7-8 | .
TGCGCCAGCAGCTTACCGGGACAGGGGGCCCACGAGCAGTACTTC | CASSLPGQGAHEQYF | TRBJ2-7 | TRBD1 | TRBV5-1 | .
TGCGCCAGCAGCATCCCCACAGGGAGGAACTCCTACGAGCAGTACTTC | CASSIPTGRNSYEQYF | TRBJ2-7 | . | TRBV5-1 | .
TGTGCCAGCAGTCCCCGACAGGGGGCGAACACTGAAGCTTTCTTT | CASSPRQGANTEAFF | TRBJ1-1 | TRBD1 | TRBV6-1 | .
TGTGCCAGCAGTTACCCCAGGACAGGGAATACCGGGGAGCTGTTTTTT | CASSYPRTGNTGELFF | TRBJ2-2 | TRBD1 | TRBV6-5 | .
TGTGCCAGCACTTTAAACAGGGGCCACGAGCAGTACTTC | CASTLNRGHEQYF | TRBJ2-7 | TRBD1 | TRBV6-5 | .
TGTGCCAGCAGCCCATGGGAGGGCGCAACTAATGAAAAACTGTTTTTT | CASSPWEGATNEKLFF | TRBJ1-4 | . | TRBV9 | .
TGTGCCTGGAGGGACGGTCCTAATTCACCCCTCCACTTT | CAWRDGPNSPLHF | TRBJ1-6 | . | TRBV30 | .
TGTGCCAGCAGCCCGAAGGCAGTGGGTACTGAAGCTTTCTTT | CASSPKAVGTEAFF | TRBJ1-1 | . | TRBV7-3 | .
TGTGCCAGTAGGGGGATCGACAGGGTCTCCTACGAGCAGTACTTC | CASRGIDRVSYEQYF | TRBJ2-7 | TRBD1 | TRBV19 | .